These T cell receptor beta chains were read from a single sample in a study of T cell responses to AZD1222 COVID-19 vaccine. Measured with immunoSEQ multiplex PCR; TCRdb has only the in-frame clones, and not every one. Of 100,000 to 150,000 clones listed, 65% to 90% are singletons. The sequencing used peripheral blood, collected on day 0 of AZD1222 vaccination. The receptors derive from an adult in good health. CDR3s include the opening cysteine and the closing phenylalanine or tryptophan. A D gene is named only where the DNA matches it firmly. Size values are once, few and many counts, or a class for expanded clones, and some rows have none.

>-|TRBJ1-6|-|TRBV7-2
TGTGCCAGCAGCTTAGAGGCGGGACGGGATTCACCCCTCCACTTT
CASSLEAGRDSPLHF
>-|TRBJ1-5|few|TRBV2
TGTGCCAGCAGCTCGAGCCCAGACGGGACACCCCTTAATCAGCCCCAGCATTTT
CASSSSPDGTPLNQPQHF
>TRBD1|TRBJ1-2|few|TRBV7-3
TGTGCCAGCAGCCCAGGGGGCGGCTATGGCTACACCTTC
CASSPGGGYGYTF
>TRBD1|TRBJ2-2|-|TRBV6-5
TGTGCCAGCAGTTGGACAGGGACAGGGACGCGGGAGCTGTTTTTT
CASSWTGTGTRELFF
>TRBD1|TRBJ1-1|-|TRBV10-3
TGTGCCAACTCCAAGACAGGGGGCACTGAAGCTTTCTTT
CANSKTGGTEAFF
>-|TRBJ2-2|-|TRBV6-5
TGTGCCAGCAGAGGATTCACCGGGGAGCTGTTTTTT
CASRGFTGELFF
>TRBD1|TRBJ1-5|-|TRBV7-2
TGTGCCAGCAGCCCTGGGACAGGGAGTCGTCAGCCCCAGCATTTT
CASSPGTGSRQPQHF
>-|TRBJ2-3|many|TRBV7-3
TGTGCCAGCAGCTTAATAACAGCCGATACGCAGTATTTT
CASSLITADTQYF
>-|TRBJ2-3|-|TRBV25-1
TGTGCCAGCAGTGACGGCTCAGATACGCAGTATTTT
CASSDGSDTQYF
>TRBD1|TRBJ2-7|-|TRBV18
TGTGCCAGCTCACAACCGGGACAGGGTACGTACGAGCAGTACTTC
CASSQPGQGTYEQYF
>-|TRBJ2-1|-|TRBV7-3
TGTGCCAGCAGCTTAAGAGCGTACAATGAGCAGTTCTTC
CASSLRAYNEQFF